This T cell receptor beta chain was observed in a study of CD8 T cells in Susac syndrome. V was clipped by 3 bases and J by 0 bases, with 14 bases between them. The CDR3 contains 16 residues. The RNA, about 0.5 to 1 ug, was put through reverse transcription using random hexamers. TCRdb used MiXCR to reprocess the immunoSEQ multiplex PCR reads, holding one entry per CDR3 protein. Of around 160,000 distinct CDR3 sequences listed, roughly 93% were seen once; the top ten hold 0.12% to 0.15%. This TCR was recovered from a human donor in good health. The sequencing input was CD4+ T cells from PBMCs. The V gene is TRBV12-3 or TRBV12-4, the J gene TRBJ1-1, with D possibly being TRBD1 (5 bases). CDR3 loop: CASSFGQGRLNTEAFF. For the CDR3, the DNA is TGTGCCAGCAGTTTCGGGCAGGGTCGCTTGAACACTGAAGCTTTCTTT.